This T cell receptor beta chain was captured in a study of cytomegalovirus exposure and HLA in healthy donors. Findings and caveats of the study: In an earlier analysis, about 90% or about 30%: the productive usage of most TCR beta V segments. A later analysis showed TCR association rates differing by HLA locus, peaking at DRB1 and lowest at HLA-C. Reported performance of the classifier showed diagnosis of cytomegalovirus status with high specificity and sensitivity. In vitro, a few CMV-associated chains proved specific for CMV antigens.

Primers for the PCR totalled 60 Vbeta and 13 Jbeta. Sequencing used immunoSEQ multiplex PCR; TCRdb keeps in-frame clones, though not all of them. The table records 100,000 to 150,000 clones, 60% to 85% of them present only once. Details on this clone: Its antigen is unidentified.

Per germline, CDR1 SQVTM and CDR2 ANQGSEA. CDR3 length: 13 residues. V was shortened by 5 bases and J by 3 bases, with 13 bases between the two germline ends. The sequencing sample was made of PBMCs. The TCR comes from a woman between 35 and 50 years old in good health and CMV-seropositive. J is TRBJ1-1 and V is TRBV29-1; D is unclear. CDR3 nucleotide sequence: TGCAGCGTTAAGAGGGAAGTAGACACTGAAGCTTTCTTT. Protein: CSVKREVDTEAFF.